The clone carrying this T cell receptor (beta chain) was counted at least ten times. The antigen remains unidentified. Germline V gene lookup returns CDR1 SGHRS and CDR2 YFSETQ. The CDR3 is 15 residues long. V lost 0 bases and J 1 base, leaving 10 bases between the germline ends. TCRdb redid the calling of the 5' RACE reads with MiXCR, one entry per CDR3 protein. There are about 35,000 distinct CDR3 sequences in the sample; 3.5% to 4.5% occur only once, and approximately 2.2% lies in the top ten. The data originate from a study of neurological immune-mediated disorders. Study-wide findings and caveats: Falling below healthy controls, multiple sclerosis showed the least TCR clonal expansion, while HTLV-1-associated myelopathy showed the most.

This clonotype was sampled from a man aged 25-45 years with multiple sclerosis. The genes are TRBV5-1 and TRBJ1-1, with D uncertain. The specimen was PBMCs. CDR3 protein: CASSLEVLGNTEAFF. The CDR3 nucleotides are TGCGCCAGCAGCTTGGAAGTATTAGGGAACACTGAAGCTTTCTTT.